This note documents a single T cell receptor (beta chain) sequence. The antigen is unknown. The sample is drawn from a study of T-cell memory formation after mild COVID-19. General study results and limits: Pre-infection memory carried some responding clones, suggesting that cross-reactive memory joined. Nothing showed for sure that second-wave clones peaking on day 37 were SARS-CoV-2 specific.

The CDR3 length is 13 residues. Germline V lookup: CDR1 SGHDT, CDR2 YYEEEE. The germline V and J ends were trimmed by 4 bases and 6 bases, with 11 bases remaining between them. TCRdb called the 5' RACE reads again in MiXCR, with one record for every CDR3 protein. The data show around 390,000 distinct CDR3 sequences, 15% to 20% seen once. This chain connects TRBV5-6 to TRBJ1-5; D not resolved. The receptor was isolated from a man between 18 and 29 years old who had mild COVID-19 (a few samples of this study predate the infection). Cell type and time point are not known. What was sequenced was PBMCs or a T cell subset sorted from them (not recorded which). The CDR3 reads CASSAEVFQPQHF. In DNA form, the CDR3 reads TGTGCCAGCAGCGCGGAGGTATTTCAGCCCCAGCATTTT.